The present T cell receptor beta chain was sequenced within a study of blood T cells in healthy people across ages. The ends lost 0 bases at V and 10 bases at J; junction bases unmatched: 4. CDR1 SGHDT and CDR2 YYEEEE come from the germline V gene. This CDR3 spans 14 amino acids. In this sample, this clonotype turned up a few times. Per-sample PBMC isolation yielded at least 6.5 million cells. A second roughly 6 to 11 cycle PCR used barcoded and J-beta primers. Each cDNA molecule carried a tag from a template-switch adaptor that contained 12 random nucleotides. CDR3-containing paired-end reads numbered at least 3 million in each sample. A single record per CDR3 protein comes from TCRdb applying MiXCR to the 5' RACE reads. The sample includes approximately 1,700,000 distinct CDR3 sequences, about two fifths of them seen just once.

This sequence joins TRBV5-6 and TRBJ1-4; 9 positions match TRBD1. The TCR originated in a human donor in good health. The sequencing sample was made of blood. For the CDR3, the DNA is TGTGCCAGCAGCTTGGTTCCGGGACAGGGAAAACTGTTTTTT. Its protein is CASSLVPGQGKLFF.